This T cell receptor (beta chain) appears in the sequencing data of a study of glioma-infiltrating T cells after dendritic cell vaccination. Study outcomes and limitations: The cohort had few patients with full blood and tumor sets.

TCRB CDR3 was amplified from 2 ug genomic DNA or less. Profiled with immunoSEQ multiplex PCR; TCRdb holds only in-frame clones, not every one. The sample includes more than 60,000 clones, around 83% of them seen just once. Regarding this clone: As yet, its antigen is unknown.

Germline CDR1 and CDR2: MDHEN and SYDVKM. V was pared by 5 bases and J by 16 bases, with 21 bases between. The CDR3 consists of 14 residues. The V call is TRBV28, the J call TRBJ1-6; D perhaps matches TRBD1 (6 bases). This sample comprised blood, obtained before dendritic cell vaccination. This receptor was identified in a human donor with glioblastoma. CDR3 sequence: CASSPGHRSGVLHF. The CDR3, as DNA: TGTGCCAGCAGTCCGGGACATCGAAGTGGGGTACTCCACTTT.